This T cell receptor (beta chain) was captured by sequencing in a study of blood T cells in healthy people across ages. General study findings and limits: Age advanced and TCR beta diversity per million T cells fell, roughly linearly.

Each of the donors had roughly 9.1 milliliters of peripheral blood drawn into EDTA-treated Vacutainer tubes. With respect to this clonotype: What it recognizes is unknown.

The length of the CDR3 is 14 residues. Germline CDR1 is SEHNR and CDR2 is FQNEAQ (reference sequence). Trimming stripped 5 bases from V and 15 bases from J, with 20 bases between. Primers used in a second PCR of roughly 7 to 11 cycles were a sample-barcoded 5' primer and a J-beta primer mix. TCRdb reprocessed the 5' RACE reads with MiXCR, giving one entry per CDR3 protein. The sample has 1.8 million or so distinct CDR3 sequences; about two fifths are singletons. The chain couples TRBV7-9 to TRBJ1-6; D remains unclear. Sequences were obtained from blood. The TCR was taken from a human donor in good health. The CDR3 region is CASSGVPLQHNLHF. In DNA form, the CDR3 reads TGTGCCAGCAGCGGAGTTCCGTTACAGCATAACCTCCACTTT.